This T cell receptor beta chain was identified in a study of cytomegalovirus exposure and HLA in healthy donors (dated by TCRdb to about 2017). With regard to the full study: An earlier analysis of approximately 640 of the donors reported about 290 Gb of sequence data and 100 million to 140 million unique TCR beta sequences from roughly 180 million T cells. The aim of the study was to test whether cataloging public T cell receptors could identify signatures of past pathogen exposure. In a later genetic analysis, genome-wide SNP genotypes for about three fifths of the 666 donors were used, and that subset was treated as a discovery cohort. Approximately 310 gigabases of sequencing data and about 92 million unique TCR sequences made up an early release that covered several hundred HLA-typed donors. The number of typed donors differed by locus: roughly 620-640 for A, B, C, DRB1 and DQB1; some 500 for DQA1; roughly 600 for DPA1; and roughly 470 for DPB1. Every repertoire in the discovery cohort had been generated on one and the same sequencing platform. Donor age, sex, ethnicity and CMV serostatus were compiled alongside the repertoire data. A later analysis re-examined previously published TCR beta repertoires from about 670 donors and added high-resolution HLA genotyping to investigate patterns of TCR occurrence. HLA typing included class I and class II loci at four-digit resolution. The genetic ancestry cluster associated with self-reported Caucasian donors included about four fifths of the 398 genotyped donors. Among roughly 400 genotyped donors of the cohort, an average of approximately 250,000 unique TCR beta nucleotide sequences were sequenced per donor, roughly a sixth of them non-productive. An earlier analysis of approximately 640 of the donors applied high-throughput TCR beta sequencing to assess whether each TCR beta V gene segment acted as functional or pseudogenic. In addition to the first cohort of approximately 670 subjects, a separate validation cohort of around 110 different subjects was used. Because of strong linkage in the cohort, four to six DR-DQ haplotypes were treated as single units for association and clustering. Rather than using new phenotypic data, the later analysis identified candidate immune exposures from TCR beta sequences and from how often those sequences occurred across donors. The T cell repertoires of under 750 subjects were profiled by immunosequencing and related to cytomegalovirus serostatus. High-throughput TCR immunosequencing, statistical association of individual TCRs with disease status, and machine learning were combined to predict cytomegalovirus infection status.

The method was the immunoSEQ multiplex PCR assay. For the multiplex PCR, a mixture combining 60 forward primers for TCR Vbeta segments and 13 reverse primers for TCR Jbeta segments was used. The CDR3 region of rearranged TCR beta genes was amplified from genomic DNA by a multiplex PCR assay. The Illumina HiSeq System was used to sequence the amplified TCR beta libraries as 87-base-pair reads. On the authors' methods: In a later analysis, roughly 80 million unique TCR beta chains were counted across the roughly 610 repertoires, and about 9.9 million of these chains were shared by at least two donors. A nearest-neighbor algorithm error-corrected the raw reads and collapsed the reads into unique sequences, merging closely related sequences to remove PCR and sequencing errors. Alignment of CDR3 sequences to IMGT reference sequences was used to assign V, D and J gene segments. For a sequence to be retained, a match of at least six nucleotides to both a V gene segment and a J gene segment was required. A rearrangement counted as productive if the CDR3 had no stop codons and remained in frame with V and J, and every other rearrangement counted as non-productive. CDR3 was defined according to IMGT convention as the region running from the second conserved V-encoded cysteine to the conserved J-encoded phenylalanine. In an earlier analysis of around 640 of the donors, sequences lacking an unambiguous match to a single V gene segment were excluded. An earlier analysis of about 590 of the donors classified V segments as functional when productive rearrangements were above 56.7% and as segregating when the standard deviation between donors was above 5%. A statistical classification framework was built to diagnose cytomegalovirus status from the catalog of TCR beta chain sequences. A later analysis assigned V and J genes by comparing TCR nucleotide sequences with IMGT/GENE-DB human TR gene sequences. A later analysis assigned CDR3 sequences and most-parsimonious VDJ recombination scenarios with the TCRdist pipeline. In a later analysis, every TCR beta chain was defined by the combination of its CDR3 amino acid sequence and its V-gene family, and reads without a unique V-gene family were dropped. In a later analysis, around 600 highly shared, low-generation-probability nucleotide sequences were removed to address suspected cross-contamination and a sequencing artifact. In a later analysis, a clonal expansion index for each public chain was calculated from normalized within-repertoire ranks of inferred template counts. In a later analysis, generation probabilities were computed with a VDJ recombination model fitted to out-of-frame rearrangements, and the resulting probabilities were checked against IGoR. Hypergeometric tests were used in a later analysis to score TCR-TCR, TCR-HLA and TCR-CMV co-occurrence, with a repertoire-size bias correction applied to the TCR pairs. False discovery rates were estimated in a later analysis by permuting HLA or CMV assignments 20 times. In a later analysis, co-occurring TCRs were grouped using DBSCAN, and TCRdist sequence similarity was added for clustering within HLA-allele-positive subsets. For co-occurrence clustering, repertoires with fewer than 30,000 or more than 120,000 public chains were excluded, along with about five repertoires with anomalous nucleotide sharing. The table was pulled from immuneACCESS by TCRdb, which kept in-frame rearrangements only. Such tables lose some clones; where checked, under half of the loss comes from unresolved V genes, and the rest has no known cause. The D gene and trimming were derived from the DNA, and the V and J assignments and clone size from that table. Recorded for this sample are under 200,000 clones; roughly 80% of them occurred a single time. About 0.5% of the sample is taken by the ten largest.

General findings and caveats noted by the study authors: When HLA alleles, especially DR and DQ, strongly co-occurred, attributing TCR associations to individual alleles was difficult. This cohort had only TCR beta chains sequenced, and the lack of alpha or paired-chain data limited which features could be detected. Compared with the roughly 720-donor mean, donors in an Asian-associated ancestry cluster had fewer N-insertions in productive TCRs, according to a later genetic analysis. An association between a missense DCLRE1C variant and V-gene and J-gene trimming of TCR beta chains was found in a later genetic analysis and replicated in an independent cohort. Because HLA typing was missing for some donors at each locus, association tests included only the typed subset. The study gave a list of under 200 TCR beta chains associated with cytomegalovirus. Specific HLA alleles were associated with 15,000 to 20,000 TCR beta sequences at a false discovery rate of 0.05 in a later analysis. Sequencing depth was assumed to be roughly uniform across donors in the presence/absence analyses, though that assumption may not hold. For the cohort, immune exposure information was limited to CMV serostatus. In a later analysis, most CMV-associated TCR beta chains were found to appear HLA-restricted, with HLA associations seemingly driven largely by CMV exposure. Three of the identified cytomegalovirus-associated TCR beta chains were confirmed in vitro to be specific for cytomegalovirus antigens. While some public TCRs were present in many individuals, most TCR sequences turned up only very rarely across donors. Cytomegalovirus status was reported to be diagnosed by the classifier with high specificity and sensitivity in both the original and validation cohorts. Correlated functional status among segregating V segments might reflect linkage disequilibrium, but an unknown experimental factor could not be ruled out. The earlier analysis of approximately 540 of the donors excluded seventeen rarely observed V segments, including chromosome 9 orphons, because counts were too low. Several of the top co-occurrence clusters appeared to be linked to parvovirus B19, influenza, CMV and Epstein-Barr virus, according to a later analysis. Compared with equally common non-associated chains, HLA-associated TCR beta chains in a later analysis were more clonally expanded and had lower generation probabilities. In an earlier analysis of fewer than 750 of the donors, most TCR beta V segments were observed in productive rearrangements about 90% or about 30% of the time, broadly matching IMGT annotations. The authors suggested that the approach could potentially be generalized to other disease states and immunological phenotypes. A cluster of highly shared sequence variants was judged likely to be a technical artifact of the sequencing pipeline. Some IMGT-functional V segments, including TRBV6-2 and TRBV6-3, could not be distinguished by the 87-base-pair reads and were therefore excluded. A later analysis found that TCR association rates varied across HLA loci, with DRB1 alleles showing the most associated TCRs and HLA-C alleles the fewest. A further reported finding was that TCR beta sequences accurately predicted the HLA-A and HLA-B alleles for most subjects in the first cohort.

The cohort comprised some 730 healthy bone marrow donors. All cohort members were sampled while nominally healthy, although unrecorded immune exposures were likely present. The donor was CMV seronegative and belonged to the group of 352 seronegative cohort members. A peripheral blood sample was provided by each donor, and peripheral blood mononuclear cells were used for TCR beta sequencing. The Qiagen DNeasy Blood Extraction Kit was used to extract genomic DNA from the blood cell samples. The CDR3 holds 17 amino acids from the cysteine to the phenylalanine. Here the CDR3 DNA is all that survives: 51 bases in frame from base 1. CDR1 and CDR2, looked up from the germline V gene, are SGDLS and YYNGEE. V loses 4 bases at its end and J loses 0 bases; junction bases beyond the gene matches: 7. As for this clone: Its antigen is not yet known. Per-nucleotide qualities are absent, and no much larger clonotype sits a single base away.

The sequence is built from TRBV9 and TRBJ2-4, with 10 middle bases fitting TRBD1. This TCR derives from a woman aged 45-65 years in good health and CMV-seronegative. The sequencing sample was made of PBMCs. CDR3 protein: CASSPRDRGKAKNIQYF. In nucleotides, the sequence is TGTGCCAGCAGCCCCCGGGACAGGGGAAAAGCCAAAAACATTCAGTACTTC.